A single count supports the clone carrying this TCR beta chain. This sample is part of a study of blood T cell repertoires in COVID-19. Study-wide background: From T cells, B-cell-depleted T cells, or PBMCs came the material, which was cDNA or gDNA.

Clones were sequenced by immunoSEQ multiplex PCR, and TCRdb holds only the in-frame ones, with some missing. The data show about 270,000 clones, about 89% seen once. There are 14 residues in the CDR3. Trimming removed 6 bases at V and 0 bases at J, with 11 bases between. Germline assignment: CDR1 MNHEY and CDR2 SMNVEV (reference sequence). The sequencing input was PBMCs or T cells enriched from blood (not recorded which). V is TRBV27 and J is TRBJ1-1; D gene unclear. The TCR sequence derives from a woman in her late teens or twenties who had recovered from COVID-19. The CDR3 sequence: CASSPTPMNTEAFF. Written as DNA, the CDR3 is TGTGCCAGCAGCCCCACGCCTATGAACACTGAAGCTTTCTTT.